The sequence of this TCR beta chain was determined in a study of Graves' ophthalmopathy and Graves' hyperthyroidism. The germline gives CDR1 KGHSH, CDR2 LQKENI. The V and J ends lost 1 base and 2 bases respectively, with 12 bases between them. The CDR3 is made up of 16 amino acids. The authors amplified TCR beta CDR3 regions from RNA transcripts. Second-round multiplex PCR came after first-round RT-PCR with HTBI primers. MiXCR, applied by TCRdb to the multiplex PCR reads, yields one record per CDR3 protein. Here the sample spans 350,000 or so distinct CDR3 sequences, roughly 17% being singletons. This clonotype was seen repeatedly, ten times or more. Its matching antigen is unknown. Diagnosis relied on clinical symptoms, serum thyroxine, TRAb, thyroid ultrasound and orbital computed tomography. Overall study results and limits: Its predictions of ophthalmopathy progression gave the model 55% to 71% sensitivity and about 72% specificity. The authors also found most expanded thyroid clonotypes above 0.001 frequency in blood.

This rearrangement joins TRBV18 to TRBJ1-5; unclear D gene. The source material was peripheral blood. This receptor was identified in an adult man with Graves' ophthalmopathy. The chain's CDR3 is CASSPRATDGNQPQHF. CDR3 coding DNA: TGTGCCAGCTCACCACGGGCCACGGATGGCAATCAGCCCCAGCATTTT.